Below, 25 T cell receptor beta chains from the same sample are listed, as sequenced in a study of early T cells in non-severe SARS-CoV-2 infection. TCRdb recomputed calls from the 5' RACE reads with MiXCR, one row per CDR3 protein. The table records tens of thousands of distinct CDR3 sequences, roughly 7.2% of them present only once. Sequenced sample: whole blood. The source of these receptors is an adult who was a healthcare worker with PCR-confirmed SARS-CoV-2 infection or an uninfected control (not recorded which).

This clonotype has a count of ten or more. V gene TRBV27 combines with J gene TRBJ2-5; 9 bases are a match to TRBD1. This CDR3 is built from 13 residues. Trimming cost V 7 bases and J 5 bases; bases outside gene matches: 5. Germline-derived CDR1 and CDR2 are MNHEY and SMNVEV (reference sequence). The CDR3 bases are TGTGCCAGCACTACAGGGGGCCGGGAGACCCAGTACTTC. Encoded protein: CASTTGGRETQYF.

The sample holds many counts of this clonotype. The gene calls are TRBV4-3 and TRBJ2-1; the D gene is possibly TRBD2 (6 bases). Trimming stripped 5 bases from V and 9 bases from J, with 23 bases between. Germline values: CDR1 LGHNA, CDR2 YSLEER. The CDR3 is 16 amino acids. In DNA, the CDR3 is TGCGCCAGCAGCACCCGACTGTATTCTAGCGTCGGTGAGCAGTTCTTC. Translating gives CASSTRLYSSVGEQFF.

This clonotype was detected ten times or more. The J gene is TRBJ2-1, the V gene TRBV6-5, with D tentatively TRBD2 (6 bases). The CDR3 extends over 17 amino acids. Germline lookup yields CDR1 MNHEY and CDR2 SVGAGI. Trimming left V 4 bases short and J 0 bases short, with 16 bases between. The CDR3 bases are TGTGCCAGCAGTTCTTTCCGGGCCGGGAGCTCCTACAATGAGCAGTTCTTC. Its translation: CASSSFRAGSSYNEQFF.

The chain couples TRBV5-4 to TRBJ2-3, with D unresolved. The CDR3 consists of 12 residues. V dropped 1 base and J dropped 4 bases, with 4 bases sitting between them. CDR1 SGHNT and CDR2 YYREEE come from the germline V gene (reference sequence). The CDR3 loop reads CASSLSADTQYF. CDR3 DNA sequence: TGTGCCAGCAGCTTGTCGGCAGATACGCAGTATTTT. The full variable domain, its missing parts supplied by reference TRBV5-4 and TRBJ2-3, is ETGVTQSPTHLIKTRGQQVTLRCSSQSGHNTVSWYQQALGQGPQFIFQYYREEENGRGNFPPRFSGLQFPNYSSELNVNALELDDSALYLCASSLSADTQYFGPGTRLTVL.

The chain joins TRBV12-5 to TRBJ2-7; TRBD2 might be the D (5 bases). V was clipped by 1 base and J by 6 bases, with 10 bases between them. There are 13 residues in the CDR3. Germline V gene sequence: CDR1 LGHNT, CDR2 FRNRAP. CDR3 DNA: TGTGCTAGTGGTTTGGATCGGACTGTCGAGCAGTACTTC. This translates into CASGLDRTVEQYF.

This clonotype was seen ten or more times. The rearrangement links TRBV6-6 to TRBJ2-4; D not resolved. The CDR3 totals 11 residues. Trimming took off 2 bases at V and 8 bases at J, with 4 bases between the two ends. Germline V gene data show CDR1 as MNHNY and CDR2 as SVGAGI (reference sequence). The CDR3 spells CASSYGDIQYF. The CDR3 DNA is TGTGCCAGCAGTTACGGGGACATTCAGTACTTC.

This clonotype was observed at least ten times. The chain couples TRBV9 to TRBJ1-2; 8 nucleotides match TRBD1. This CDR3 comprises 16 residues. V was clipped by 0 bases and J by 8 bases; unmatched bases: 12. The germline CDR1 and CDR2 sequences are SGDLS and YYNGEE. CDR3 bases: TGTGCCAGCAGCGTAGAGTCGCAGGGGGCGTCAGGCGGCTACACCTTC. Protein sequence: CASSVESQGASGGYTF.

V is TRBV7-3 and J is TRBJ2-1, with D maybe TRBD2 (7 bases). The germline V gene encodes CDR1 SGHTA and CDR2 FQGTGA. The CDR3 has 15 amino acids. Trimming took off 3 bases at V and 4 bases at J, with 13 bases between the two ends. CDR3 bases: TGTGCCAGCAGCTTTTTCAGCGGGACATACAATGAGCAGTTCTTC. Protein product: CASSFFSGTYNEQFF.

This clonotype has a count of ten or more. The chain carries TRBV6-2 or TRBV6-3 and TRBJ2-1, with 10 bases aligning to TRBD1. The CDR3 loop spans 15 amino acids. J was trimmed by 3 bases and V by 5 bases; bases with no gene match: 4. From germline, CDR1 is MNHEY and CDR2 SVGEGT. CDR3: CASSTRDRGYNEQFF. CDR3 DNA: TGTGCCAGCAGTACCCGGGACAGGGGCTACAATGAGCAGTTCTTC.

This clonotype was seen repeatedly, ten times or more. V is TRBV7-9 and J is TRBJ2-7; 7 positions agree with TRBD2. The J segment lost 5 bases and the V segment lost 5 bases, leaving 3 bases of the junction unmatched. The CDR3 has 12 amino acids. The V gene's germline CDR1 is SEHNR and CDR2 FQNEAQ (reference sequence). The CDR3 DNA reads as TGTGCCAGCAGCCGGGGGGTCCACGAGCAGTACTTC. Protein product: CASSRGVHEQYF. The full variable domain, completed using reference TRBV7-9 and TRBJ2-7, is DTGVSQNPRHKITKRGQNVTFRCDPISEHNRLYWYRQTLGQGPEFLTYFQNEAQLEKSRLLSDRFSAERPKGSFSTLEIQRTEQGDSAMYLCASSRGVHEQYFGPGTRLTVT.

This clonotype was recorded many times. This chain uses TRBV5-5 with TRBJ1-6; D is unclear. Deletions cut 0 bases from V and 7 bases from J, with 11 bases between. CDR1 is SGHKS, CDR2 YYEKEE, per germline (reference sequence). The CDR3 is 15 residues long. The CDR3 DNA follows: TGTGCCAGCAGCTTGGTAGATCGTGGGAATTCACCCCTCCACTTT. It yields the protein CASSLVDRGNSPLHF.

The chain employs TRBV7-6 and TRBJ1-1, with a tentative D call TRBD1 (6 bases). Per the germline V gene, CDR1 is SGHVS and CDR2 is FNYEAQ. Trimming left V 0 bases short and J 6 bases short, with 8 bases between. CDR3 length: 13 amino acids. CDR3 region: CASSLATGSEAFF. In DNA form, the CDR3 reads TGTGCCAGCAGCTTAGCGACAGGTTCTGAAGCTTTCTTT.

This clonotype was seen a few times. The rearrangement links TRBV9 to TRBJ2-3; D perhaps matches TRBD2 (5 bases). This CDR3 spans 14 amino acids. Trimming shortened V by 0 bases and J by 4 bases, and 9 bases separated the two germline ends. Germline V gene data show CDR1 as SGDLS and CDR2 as YYNGEE. The CDR3 nucleotides read TGTGCCAGCAGCGTAGCGAGGGCCGCAGATACGCAGTATTTT. Translation gives CASSVARAADTQYF. Combining the CDR3 with reference TRBV9 and TRBJ2-3 gives the whole variable domain DSGVTQTPKHLITATGQRVTLRCSPRSGDLSVYWYQQSLDQGLQFLIQYYNGEERAKGNILERFSAQQFPDLHSELNLSSLELGDSALYFCASSVARAADTQYFGPGTRLTVL.

This clonotype appeared many times. The chain is built from TRBV6-2 or TRBV6-3 and TRBJ2-7; TRBD2 is a possible D gene (5 bases). The germline V gene has CDR1 MNHEY and CDR2 SVGEGT. This CDR3 comprises 15 residues. V dropped 7 bases and J dropped 0 bases, with 16 bases sitting between them. CDR3 coding DNA: TGTGCCAGCATGGAACCGGGGATAAACTCCTACGAGCAGTACTTC. Protein: CASMEPGINSYEQYF.

This clonotype was counted ten times or more. This sequence joins TRBV18 and TRBJ1-1, with D uncertain. This CDR3 is 13 amino acids long. The germline V gene has CDR1 KGHSH and CDR2 LQKENI. V lost 3 bases and J 2 bases, leaving 7 bases between the germline ends. The CDR3 region is CASSPSGNTEAFF. CDR3 DNA: TGTGCCAGCTCACCCTCGGGTAACACTGAAGCTTTCTTT.

This clonotype was counted at least ten times. The CDR3 DNA is TGTGCCTGGAGCAGGGTCAATTCACCCCTCCACTTT. It is translated as CAWSRVNSPLHF. V is TRBV30 and J is TRBJ1-6; weak D call: TRBD1 (5 bases). The germline V gene has CDR1 GTSNPN and CDR2 SVGIG (reference sequence). Deletions cut 3 bases from V and 7 bases from J, with 7 bases between. The CDR3 runs 12 residues.

This clonotype has just a few counts. The genes are TRBV10-3 and TRBJ2-7, with 10 bases matching TRBD1. The J segment lost 1 base and the V segment lost 3 bases, leaving 9 bases of the junction unmatched. The CDR3 spans 17 residues. The germline gives CDR1 ENHRY, CDR2 SYGVKD. The CDR3 nucleotides are TGTGCCATCAGTGAAGGGACAGGGGCAATAGGGTCCTACGAGCAGTACTTC. It is translated as CAISEGTGAIGSYEQYF.

This clonotype was observed many times. The chain carries TRBV12-3 or TRBV12-4 and TRBJ2-1; D call uncertain. This CDR3 region has 13 residues. Deletions cut 1 base from V and 2 bases from J, with 3 bases between. CDR3 residues: CASSLGAYNEQFF. CDR3 in DNA: TGTGCCAGCAGTTTAGGGGCCTACAATGAGCAGTTCTTC.

Many counts were recorded for this clonotype. V and J are TRBV6-2 or TRBV6-3 and TRBJ2-1, with 8 bases that match TRBD1. The CDR3 is 17 residues long. V shed 5 bases, J shed 4 bases, and the junction held 13 bases outside the gene matches. Germline CDR1 is MNHEY and CDR2 is SVGEGT. The CDR3 bases are TGTGCCAGCAGTAACATTGGGCGGGACAGGAGATACAATGAGCAGTTCTTC. This sequence encodes CASSNIGRDRRYNEQFF.

This clonotype was seen many times. The V call is TRBV5-1, the J call TRBJ2-3, with 7 bases that match TRBD2. Germline CDR1 and CDR2: SGHRS and YFSETQ. The CDR3 sequence is 14 residues long. V dropped 5 bases and J dropped 4; count of bases not matched to a gene: 7. This chain's CDR3 is CASSSVLAADTQYF. The CDR3 region has the DNA TGCGCCAGCAGTTCGGTGCTAGCGGCAGATACGCAGTATTTT.

This clonotype was seen at least ten times. The chain uses TRBV4-2 and TRBJ2-6; 7 bases map to TRBD1. CDR1 is LGHNA and CDR2 is YNFKEQ in the germline V gene. V was pared by 1 base and J by 0 bases, with 12 bases of the junction left unmatched. The CDR3 totals 20 residues. The CDR3 DNA follows: TGTGCCAGCAGCCAAGGCTTATTCCGGACAGGCTTCTCTGGGGCCAACGTCCTGACTTTC. Its protein product is CASSQGLFRTGFSGANVLTF.

Comment on this clonotype: A much bigger clone sits one base away, suggesting this may be a read error. This chain links TRBV7-6 with TRBJ2-3, with D unclear. Germline values: CDR1 SGHVS, CDR2 FNYEAQ. The CDR3 sequence is 14 residues long. CDR3 residues: CVSSLGKSTDTQYF. The CDR3 DNA is TGTGTCAGCAGCTTAGGGAAGTCCACAGATACGCAGTATTTT.

This chain joins TRBV4-1 and TRBJ1-2, with D uncertain. The V gene lost 0 bases and the J gene lost 5 bases, with 19 bases spanning the gap. Germline lookup yields CDR1 MGHRA and CDR2 YSYEKL. CDR3 length: 17 residues. CDR3 region: CASSQESLNLRGYGYTF. The CDR3 DNA is TGCGCCAGCAGCCAAGAAAGTCTAAACCTTCGGGGTTATGGCTACACCTTC.

This clonotype was counted at least ten times. The J gene is TRBJ2-5, the V gene TRBV12-5; D ambiguous. V was clipped by 6 bases and J by 0 bases, with 2 bases between them. Germline V lookup: CDR1 LGHNT, CDR2 FRNRAP. The CDR3 is 11 amino acids. The CDR3 loop is CASGYQETQYF. Here the CDR3 DNA reads TGTGCTAGTGGCTACCAAGAGACCCAGTACTTC.

This clonotype was counted at least ten times. The chain carries TRBV6-1 and TRBJ2-4, with D unresolved. Trimming left V 7 bases short and J 7 bases short, with 17 bases between. Germline V gene lookup returns CDR1 MNHNS and CDR2 SASEGT. This CDR3 is built from 14 residues. In nucleotides, the CDR3 is TGTGCCAGCACCAGTGCAGCTTTGGGGAACATTCAGTACTTC. Amino acids: CASTSAALGNIQYF.